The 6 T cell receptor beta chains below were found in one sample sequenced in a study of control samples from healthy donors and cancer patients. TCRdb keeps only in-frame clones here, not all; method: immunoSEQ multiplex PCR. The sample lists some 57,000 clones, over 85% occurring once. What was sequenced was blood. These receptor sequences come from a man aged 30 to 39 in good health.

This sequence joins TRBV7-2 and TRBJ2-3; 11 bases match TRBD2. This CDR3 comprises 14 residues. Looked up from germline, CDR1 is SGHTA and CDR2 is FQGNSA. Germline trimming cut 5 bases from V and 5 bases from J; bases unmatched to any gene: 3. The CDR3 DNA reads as TGTGCCAGCAGCCTTACTAGCGGGGGAGATACGCAGTATTTT. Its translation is CASSLTSGGDTQYF.

CDR3 protein: CASSVSQTGNEQFF. The CDR3 DNA is TGTGCCAGCAGCGTATCTCAGACAGGCAATGAGCAGTTCTTC. The J gene is TRBJ2-1, the V gene TRBV9, with D possibly TRBD1 on 6 matching bases. Germline loops: CDR1 SGDLS, CDR2 YYNGEE. The germline V and J ends were trimmed by 1 base and 6 bases, with 11 bases remaining between them. The CDR3 covers 14 residues. Variable domain in full (rest from reference TRBV9 and TRBJ2-1): DSGVTQTPKHLITATGQRVTLRCSPRSGDLSVYWYQQSLDQGLQFLIQYYNGEERAKGNILERFSAQQFPDLHSELNLSSLELGDSALYFCASSVSQTGNEQFFGPGTRLTVL.

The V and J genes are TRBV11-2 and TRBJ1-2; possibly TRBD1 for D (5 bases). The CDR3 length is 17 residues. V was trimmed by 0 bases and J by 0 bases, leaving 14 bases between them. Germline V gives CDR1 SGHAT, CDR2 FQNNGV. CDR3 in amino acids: CASSLDGAQTANYGYTF. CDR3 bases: TGTGCCAGCAGCTTAGATGGGGCGCAAACAGCTAACTATGGCTACACCTTC.

This chain's CDR3 is CASSTPTEGANDEQFF. DNA for the CDR3: TGTGCCAGCAGCACCCCAACGGAGGGAGCAAACGATGAGCAGTTCTTC. This chain connects TRBV21-1 to TRBJ2-1; the table's D call of TRBD2 was not tested on the DNA. TRBV21-1 is flagged as a pseudogene. The CDR3 consists of 16 residues.

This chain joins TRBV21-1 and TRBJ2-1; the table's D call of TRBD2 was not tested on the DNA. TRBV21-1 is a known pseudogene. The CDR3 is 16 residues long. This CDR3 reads CASKSAGRIVGNEQFF. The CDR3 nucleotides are TGTGCCAGCAAATCGGCCGGGAGGATTGTTGGAAATGAGCAGTTCTTC.

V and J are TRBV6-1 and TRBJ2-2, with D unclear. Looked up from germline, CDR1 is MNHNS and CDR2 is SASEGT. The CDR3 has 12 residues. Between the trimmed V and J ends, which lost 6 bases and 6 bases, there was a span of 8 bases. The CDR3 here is CASSLTPGELFF. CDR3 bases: TGTGCCAGCAGCCTAACACCCGGGGAGCTGTTTTTT.